This section outlines one TCR beta chain sequence together with its context. The data originate from a study of T cell changes during pregnancy in multiple sclerosis. V lost 5 bases and J lost 6; bases outside the gene matches: 13. CDR3 length equals 17 residues. Germline V gene sequence: CDR1 LNHDA, CDR2 SQIVND (reference sequence). TCRdb keeps only in-frame clones here, not all; method: immunoSEQ multiplex PCR. This table has under 75,000 clones, under 95% appearing once. This sequence originates from a female donor in good health, enrolled as a control in a pregnancy study. The sample consisted of peripheral blood, taken in the third trimester of pregnancy. The chain recombines TRBV19 with TRBJ1-6; TRBD1 agrees at 7 bases. CDR3 DNA: TGTGCCAGTAGTTATTATCCAGGGGGACCGCCTAATTCACCCCTCCACTTT. This sequence encodes CASSYYPGGPPNSPLHF.